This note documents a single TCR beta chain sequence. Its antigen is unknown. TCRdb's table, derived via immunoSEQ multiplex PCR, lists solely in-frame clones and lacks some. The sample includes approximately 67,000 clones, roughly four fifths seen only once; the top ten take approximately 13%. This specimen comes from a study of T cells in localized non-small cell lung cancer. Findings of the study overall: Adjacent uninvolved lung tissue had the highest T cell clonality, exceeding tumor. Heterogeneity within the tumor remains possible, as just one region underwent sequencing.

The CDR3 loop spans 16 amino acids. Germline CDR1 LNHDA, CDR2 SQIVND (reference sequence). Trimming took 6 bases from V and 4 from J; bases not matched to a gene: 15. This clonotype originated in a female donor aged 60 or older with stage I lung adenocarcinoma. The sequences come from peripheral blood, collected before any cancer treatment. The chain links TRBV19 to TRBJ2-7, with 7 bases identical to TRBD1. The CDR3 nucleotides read TGTGCCAGTAGAGGGGACAGCTTAGGGGAAGGGTACGAGCAGTACTTC. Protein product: CASRGDSLGEGYEQYF. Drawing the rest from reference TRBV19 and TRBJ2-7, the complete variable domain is DGGITQSPKYLFRKEGQNVTLSCEQNLNHDAMYWYRQDPGQGLRLIYYSQIVNDFQKGDIAEGYSVSREKKESFPLTVTSAQKNPTAFYLCASRGDSLGEGYEQYFGPGTRLTVT.